The clone carrying this TCR beta chain was seen more than once but under ten times. Its antigen is not identified. This may be a read error, as it is one base from a much larger clone. The data derive from a study of T cells in Graves' hyperthyroidism and ophthalmopathy. RNA transcripts yielded amplified TCR beta CDR3 regions. The HTBI set primed first-round TCR CDR3 RT-PCR. TCRdb reprocessed the multiplex PCR reads via MiXCR and lists one record per CDR3 protein. The repertoire holds around 690,000 distinct CDR3 sequences, with around 16% as singletons. V lost 6 bases, J lost 0 bases, and 0 bases stayed unmatched. The germline V gene has CDR1 SGHTA and CDR2 FQGNSA. The CDR3 consists of 13 residues. Broader study findings: Most clonotypes expanded in the thyroid (above 0.001) were also present in blood. Through a model of 13 V-J features, ophthalmopathy was separated from stable hyperthyroidism.

Criteria for exclusion of patients were uncontrolled infection, other autoimmune disease, pregnancy or lactation. The PBMCs had their origin in around 10 ml of fresh peripheral blood. Sequenced material: blood. This TCR was recovered from a man over 45 with Graves' hyperthyroidism. V and J are TRBV7-2 and TRBJ1-1, with TRBD1 matching over 8 bases. DNA for the CDR3: TGTGCCAGCAGGGACAGGGTGAACACTGAAGCTTTCTTT. Its translation: CASRDRVNTEAFF.